This TCR beta chain came from a study of blood T cell repertoires in COVID-19. Study in general: COVID-19 samples from acute and convalescent phases originated in the United States, Italy and Spain. Nucleic acid was either cDNA or gDNA, and it came from T cells, B-cell-depleted T cells, or PBMCs.

Clones were read by immunoSEQ multiplex PCR, and TCRdb kept only the in-frame ones, dropping some. This table holds roughly 60,000 clones, roughly 88% found once. With 3 bases removed from V and 4 bases from J, the gap between germline ends came to 3 bases. CDR1 is KGHSH, CDR2 LQKENI, per germline. The CDR3 has 11 residues. The clonotype was recovered from a man younger than 40 with COVID-19, enrolled during active disease. The rearrangement uses TRBV18 and TRBJ1-1; D is unresolved. Sequenced sample: peripheral blood. The CDR3 bases are TGTGCCAGCTCACCGAGCACTGAAGCTTTCTTT. Amino acid sequence: CASSPSTEAFF.